A single sample is the source of the 21 T cell receptor beta chains below, sequenced in a study of cytomegalovirus exposure and HLA in healthy donors. Primers for the PCR totalled 60 Vbeta and 13 Jbeta. The protocol was immunoSEQ multiplex PCR, while the TCRdb copy is restricted to in-frame clones and leaves out a portion. Of around 100,000 clones listed, about four fifths are singletons. Material for sequencing was PBMCs. These receptors all come from a woman in her late teens or twenties in good health and CMV-seronegative.

This chain uses TRBV19 with TRBJ1-2; tentatively, D is TRBD1 (5 bases). Germline lookup yields CDR1 LNHDA and CDR2 SQIVND (reference sequence). This CDR3 spans 13 amino acids. Trimming removed 5 bases at V and 3 bases at J, with 10 bases between. Here the CDR3 DNA reads TGTGCCAGTAGTCCACAGGCCGACTATGGCTACACCTTC. This codes for CASSPQADYGYTF. Variable domain in full (rest from reference TRBV19 and TRBJ1-2): DGGITQSPKYLFRKEGQNVTLSCEQNLNHDAMYWYRQDPGQGLRLIYYSQIVNDFQKGDIAEGYSVSREKKESFPLTVTSAQKNPTAFYLCASSPQADYGYTFGSGTRLTVV.

This chain links TRBV7-8 with TRBJ1-2; TRBD1 matches at 9 bases. Per germline, CDR1 SGHVS and CDR2 FQNEAQ. Trimming cost V 5 bases and J 4 bases; bases outside gene matches: 11. This CDR3 contains 16 residues. The CDR3 loop reads CASSPTLMTGGYGYTF. CDR3 nucleotides: TGTGCCAGCAGCCCCACTCTAATGACAGGGGGCTATGGCTACACCTTC.

This chain joins TRBV15 and TRBJ1-1, with D unresolved. The germline V gene encodes CDR1 LNHNV and CDR2 YYDKDF (reference sequence). This CDR3 region has 15 residues. Trimming pared 0 bases from V and 0 bases from J, leaving 8 bases between. The CDR3 nucleotides read TGTGCCACCAGCAGAGATTTAAGAGTGAACACTGAAGCTTTCTTT. Its protein is CATSRDLRVNTEAFF. The whole variable domain, filled in from reference TRBV15 and TRBJ1-1, reads DAMVIQNPRYQVTQFGKPVTLSCSQTLNHNVMYWYQQKSSQAPKLLFHYYDKDFNNEADTPDNFQSRRPNTSFCFLDIRSPGLGDTAMYLCATSRDLRVNTEAFFGQGTRLTVV.

The chain combines TRBV6-9 with TRBJ2-3; TRBD2 aligns across 13 bases. J gave up 5 bases and V 4 bases, and 18 bases lay outside the gene matches. This CDR3 has 20 residues. Germline CDR1 reads MNHGY; CDR2 reads SVAAGI. The CDR3 DNA reads as TGTGCCAGCAGTTCCCTCAATACCTCGGGGGGGACTAGCGGGGAAGATACGCAGTATTTT. This codes for CASSSLNTSGGTSGEDTQYF.

The genes are TRBV4-2 and TRBJ2-1, with a tentative D call TRBD2 (6 bases). CDR3 length: 13 amino acids. Per the germline V gene, CDR1 is LGHNA and CDR2 is YNFKEQ. Trimming took 2 bases from V and 12 from J, leaving 14 bases between them. CDR3 sequence reads: CASSQSKGLRQFF. DNA of the CDR3: TGTGCCAGCAGCCAATCCAAGGGACTCAGGCAGTTCTTC.

The chain couples TRBV27 to TRBJ1-2; 7 bases are shared with TRBD1. Germline CDR1 reads MNHEY; CDR2 reads SMNVEV (reference sequence). The ends lost 0 bases at V and 7 bases at J; junction bases unmatched: 2. The CDR3 spans 13 residues. CDR3 in amino acids: CASSLSYRGGYTF. The CDR3 region has the DNA TGTGCCAGCAGTTTATCCTACAGGGGTGGCTACACCTTC.

This chain joins TRBV7-6 and TRBJ1-5, with D perhaps matching TRBD1 (5 bases). Trimming shortened V by 6 bases and J by 4 bases, and 13 bases separated the two germline ends. This CDR3 has 14 residues. Per germline, CDR1 SGHVS and CDR2 FNYEAQ. CDR3 in amino acids: CASSLGGGNQPQHF. The CDR3 DNA reads TGTGCCAGCAGTCTGGGGGGGGGAAATCAGCCCCAGCATTTT. Supplemented by reference TRBV7-6 and TRBJ1-5, the full variable domain reads GAGVSQSPRYKVTKRGQDVALRCDPISGHVSLYWYRQALGQGPEFLTYFNYEAQQDKSGLPNDRFSAERPEGSISTLTIQRTEQRDSAMYRCASSLGGGNQPQHFGDGTRLSIL.

This chain joins TRBV10-3 and TRBJ2-2, with 7 positions matching TRBD1. V was pared by 2 bases and J by 6 bases, with 6 bases of the junction left unmatched. The CDR3 extends over 15 amino acids. The germline V gene encodes CDR1 ENHRY and CDR2 SYGVKD. The CDR3 protein is CAISETGDEAGELFF. The CDR3 coding sequence is TGTGCCATCAGTGAGACAGGGGACGAGGCCGGGGAGCTGTTTTTT.

V usage is TRBV7-2 and J usage is TRBJ1-5, with a weak D call TRBD1 (6 bases). The CDR3 runs to 14 residues. V gave up 6 bases and J gave up 2 bases, with 11 bases separating them. Germline V lookup: CDR1 SGHTA, CDR2 FQGNSA. CDR3 sequence reads: CASSYQGRNQPQHF. CDR3 coding DNA: TGTGCCAGCAGTTACCAGGGGCGCAATCAGCCCCAGCATTTT.

This chain uses TRBV9 with TRBJ1-1; 9 bases are shared with TRBD1. Germline CDR1 and CDR2: SGDLS and YYNGEE. This CDR3 is built from 13 residues. With V trimmed by 0 bases and J by 11 bases, 5 bases remained unmatched. CDR3 in DNA: TGTGCCAGCAGCGTAGAACAGGGGGCCGGGGCTTTCTTT. This sequence encodes CASSVEQGAGAFF.

The CDR3, as DNA: TGTGCCATCAGCGACCGCGAACAGGCCACTGAAGCTTTCTTT. This gives the protein CAISDREQATEAFF. V is TRBV10-3 and J is TRBJ1-1, with D maybe TRBD1 (5 bases). The CDR3 covers 14 residues. Per the germline V gene, CDR1 is ENHRY and CDR2 is SYGVKD. V dropped 6 bases and J dropped 4 bases, with 15 bases sitting between them.

The chain employs TRBV19 and TRBJ1-2; 7 nucleotides align to TRBD1. This CDR3 is 14 amino acids long. V was pared by 3 bases and J by 4 bases, with 5 bases of the junction left unmatched. Germline V gene lookup returns CDR1 LNHDA and CDR2 SQIVND (reference sequence). CDR3 amino acids: CASSMPRGAYGYTF. The DNA for the CDR3 is TGTGCCAGTAGTATGCCCAGGGGGGCCTATGGCTACACCTTC.

The V call is TRBV7-9, the J call TRBJ2-5; weak D call: TRBD2 (7 bases). This CDR3 contains 16 residues. Trimming removed 5 bases at V and 4 bases at J, with 20 bases between. Per the germline V gene, CDR1 is SEHNR and CDR2 is FQNEAQ (reference sequence). This CDR3 reads CASSPPLKGGGETQYF. As DNA, the CDR3 is TGTGCCAGCAGCCCTCCTTTGAAGGGAGGGGGAGAGACCCAGTACTTC.

The rearrangement uses TRBV14 and TRBJ2-1, with TRBD2 matching over 10 bases. Germline CDR1 is SGHDN and CDR2 is FVKESK. With V trimmed by 2 bases and J by 6 bases, 10 bases remained unmatched. CDR3 length: 17 amino acids. DNA for the CDR3: TGTGCCAGCAGCCAACCTAGGGTAGCGGGAGGCCGCAATGAGCAGTTCTTC. Amino acids: CASSQPRVAGGRNEQFF.

This clone was counted a single time. The chain joins TRBV2 to TRBJ2-7; 7 positions match TRBD1. Per germline, CDR1 SNHLY and CDR2 FYNNEI. V was clipped by 5 bases and J by 1 base; unmatched bases: 2. The CDR3 totals 13 residues. CDR3 coding DNA: TGTGCCAGCAGTCTGGACAGGTCCTACGAGCAGTACGTC. Its translation is CASSLDRSYEQYV.

The count of this clone is one. The rearrangement joins TRBV27 to TRBJ2-7; TRBD2 aligns across 9 bases. J was trimmed by 3 bases and V by 0 bases; bases with no gene match: 3. The length of the CDR3 is 15 residues. CDR1 and CDR2 from the germline V gene are MNHEY and SMNVEV (reference sequence). The CDR3 region has the DNA TGTGCCAGCAGTTTATCAGTAGCGGGAGTCTACGAGCAGTACTTC. Its translation: CASSLSVAGVYEQYF.

The chain couples TRBV28 to TRBJ1-2; 10 bases agree with TRBD1. The trim removed 6 bases at V and 5 bases at J, leaving 6 bases unmatched. The CDR3 is made up of 14 amino acids. Germline CDR1 reads MDHEN; CDR2 reads SYDVKM. CDR3 amino acids: CASRWDRGAYGYTF. The CDR3 nucleotides are TGTGCCAGCAGGTGGGACAGGGGAGCATATGGCTACACCTTC.

The chain joins TRBV4-1 to TRBJ2-1; possible D gene TRBD2, 6 bases. This CDR3 comprises 12 residues. The ends were cut back, 3 bases at V and 14 bases at J, with 14 bases in the middle. Germline loops: CDR1 MGHRA, CDR2 YSYEKL. This CDR3 reads CASSHPRELEFF. CDR3 DNA: TGCGCCAGCAGCCACCCTCGGGAGCTGGAGTTCTTC.

A few counts support this clone. This chain links TRBV18 with TRBJ2-3; TRBD2 is a possible D gene (5 bases). The CDR3 consists of 16 residues. The germline V and J ends were trimmed by 6 bases and 4 bases, with 20 bases remaining between them. Germline CDR1 is KGHSH and CDR2 is LQKENI. The CDR3 region has the DNA TGTGCCAGCTCGTACACGGCGGGTTCTGAGGCAGATACGCAGTATTTT. Its protein is CASSYTAGSEADTQYF.

This clone was seen more than once but under ten times. This chain joins TRBV6-6 and TRBJ1-1; possible D gene TRBD1, 6 bases. This CDR3 contains 14 residues. Per the germline V gene, CDR1 is MNHNY and CDR2 is SVGAGI (reference sequence). V was cut by 2 bases and J by 1 base, with 8 bases left in between. CDR3: CASSYRGSNTEAFF. Written as DNA, the CDR3 is TGTGCCAGCAGTTACAGGGGGTCGAACACTGAAGCTTTCTTT.

Only a few counts were recorded for this clone. The chain joins TRBV6-5 to TRBJ1-2, with D maybe TRBD1 (5 bases). Germline loops: CDR1 MNHEY, CDR2 SVGAGI. CDR3 length: 13 residues. The V and J ends lost 5 bases and 1 base respectively, with 8 bases between them. CDR3 region: CASSPTVNYGYTF. CDR3 bases: TGTGCCAGCAGTCCGACAGTTAACTATGGCTACACCTTC.